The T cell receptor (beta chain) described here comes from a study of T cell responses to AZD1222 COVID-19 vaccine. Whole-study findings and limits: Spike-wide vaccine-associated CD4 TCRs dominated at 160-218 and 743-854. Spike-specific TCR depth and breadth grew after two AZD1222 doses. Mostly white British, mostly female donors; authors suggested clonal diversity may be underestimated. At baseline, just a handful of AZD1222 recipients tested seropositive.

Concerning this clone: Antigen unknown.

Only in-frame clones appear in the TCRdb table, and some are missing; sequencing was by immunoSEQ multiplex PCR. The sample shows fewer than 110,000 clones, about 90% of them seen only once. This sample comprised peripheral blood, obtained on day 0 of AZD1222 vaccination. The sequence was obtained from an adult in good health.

CDR3 protein: CAISGAGPLTYEQYF. The CDR3 nucleotides read TGTGCCATCAGTGGGGCGGGGCCCCTCACCTACGAGCAGTACTTC. This chain uses TRBV10-3 with TRBJ2-7, with D possibly being TRBD2 (6 bases). The CDR3 has 15 amino acids. The V end was cut by 4 bases, the J end by 2 bases, with 15 bases between. Germline-derived CDR1 and CDR2 are ENHRY and SYGVKD.